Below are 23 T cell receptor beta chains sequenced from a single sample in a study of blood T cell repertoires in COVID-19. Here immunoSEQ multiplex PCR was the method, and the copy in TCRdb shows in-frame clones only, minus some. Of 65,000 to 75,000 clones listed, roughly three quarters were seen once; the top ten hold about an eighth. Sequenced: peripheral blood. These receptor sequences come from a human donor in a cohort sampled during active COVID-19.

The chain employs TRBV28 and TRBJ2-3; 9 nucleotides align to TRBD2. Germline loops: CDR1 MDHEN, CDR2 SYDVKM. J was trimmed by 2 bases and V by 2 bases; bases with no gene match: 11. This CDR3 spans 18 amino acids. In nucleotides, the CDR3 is TGTGCCAGCAGTTTACCCGGGAGGCTAGCGGGGCTCACAGATACGCAGTATTTT. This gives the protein CASSLPGRLAGLTDTQYF.

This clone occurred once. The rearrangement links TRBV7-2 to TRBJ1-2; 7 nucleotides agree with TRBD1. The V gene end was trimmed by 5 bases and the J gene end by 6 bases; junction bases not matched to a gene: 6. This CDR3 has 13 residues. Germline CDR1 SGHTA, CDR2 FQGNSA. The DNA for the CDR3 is TGTGCCAGCAGCGCAAACCAGGGGGATGGCTACACCTTC. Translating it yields CASSANQGDGYTF.

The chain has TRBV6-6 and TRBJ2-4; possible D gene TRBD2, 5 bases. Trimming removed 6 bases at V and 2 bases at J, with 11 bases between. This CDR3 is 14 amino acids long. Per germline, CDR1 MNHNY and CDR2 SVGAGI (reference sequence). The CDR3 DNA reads TGTGCCAGCAGAGTACCGGGATCCAAAAACATTCAGTACTTC. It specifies CASRVPGSKNIQYF.

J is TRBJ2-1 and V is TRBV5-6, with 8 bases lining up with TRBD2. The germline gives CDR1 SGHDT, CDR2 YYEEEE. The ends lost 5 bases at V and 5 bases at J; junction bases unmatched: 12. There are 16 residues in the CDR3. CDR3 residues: CASRLSPAGGNNEQFF. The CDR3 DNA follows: TGTGCCAGCAGGCTCTCACCCGCGGGGGGCAACAATGAGCAGTTCTTC. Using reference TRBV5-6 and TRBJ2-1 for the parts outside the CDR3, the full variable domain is DAGVTQSPTHLIKTRGQQVTLRCSPKSGHDTVSWYQQALGQGPQFIFQYYEEEERQRGNFPDRFSGHQFPNYSSELNVNALLLGDSALYLCASRLSPAGGNNEQFFGPGTRLTVL.

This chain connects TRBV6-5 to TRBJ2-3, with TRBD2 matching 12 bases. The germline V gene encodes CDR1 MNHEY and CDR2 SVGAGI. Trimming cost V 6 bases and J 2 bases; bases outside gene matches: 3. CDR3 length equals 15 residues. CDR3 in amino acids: CASRLAGGFTDTQYF. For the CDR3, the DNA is TGTGCCAGCAGACTAGCGGGGGGTTTCACAGATACGCAGTATTTT.

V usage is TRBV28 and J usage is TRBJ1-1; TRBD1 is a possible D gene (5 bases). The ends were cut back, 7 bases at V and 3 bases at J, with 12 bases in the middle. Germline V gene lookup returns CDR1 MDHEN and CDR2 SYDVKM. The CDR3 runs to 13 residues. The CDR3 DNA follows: TGTGCCAGCACCCACCCAGGGTACACTGAAGCTTTCTTT. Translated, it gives CASTHPGYTEAFF. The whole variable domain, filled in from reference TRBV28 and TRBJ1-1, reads DVKVTQSSRYLVKRTGEKVFLECVQDMDHENMFWYRQDPGLGLRLIYFSYDVKMKEKGDIPEGYSVSREKKERFSLILESASTNQTSMYLCASTHPGYTEAFFGQGTRLTVV.

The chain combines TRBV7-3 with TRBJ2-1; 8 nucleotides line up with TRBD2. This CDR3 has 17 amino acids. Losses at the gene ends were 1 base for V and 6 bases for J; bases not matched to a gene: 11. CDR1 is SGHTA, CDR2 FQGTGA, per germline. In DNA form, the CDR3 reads TGTGCCAGCAGCTTAATTGGGGCAAGCGGGAGTGGCAATGAGCAGTTCTTC. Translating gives CASSLIGASGSGNEQFF.

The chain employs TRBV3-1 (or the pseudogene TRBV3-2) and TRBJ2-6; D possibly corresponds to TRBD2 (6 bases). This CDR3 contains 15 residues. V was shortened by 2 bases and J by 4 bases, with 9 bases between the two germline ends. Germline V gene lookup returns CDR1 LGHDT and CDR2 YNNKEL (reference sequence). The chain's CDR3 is CASSQLLAGANVLTF. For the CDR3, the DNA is TGTGCCAGCAGCCAATTACTAGCCGGGGCCAACGTCCTGACTTTC.

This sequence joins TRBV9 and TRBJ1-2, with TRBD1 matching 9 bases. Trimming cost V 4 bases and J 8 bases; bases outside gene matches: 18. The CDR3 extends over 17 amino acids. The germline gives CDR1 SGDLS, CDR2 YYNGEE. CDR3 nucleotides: TGTGCCAGCAGCCCCGCGGGGACAGGGTATTGGAAGGGGGGCTACACCTTC. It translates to CASSPAGTGYWKGGYTF. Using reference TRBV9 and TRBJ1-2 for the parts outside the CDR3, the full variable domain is DSGVTQTPKHLITATGQRVTLRCSPRSGDLSVYWYQQSLDQGLQFLIQYYNGEERAKGNILERFSAQQFPDLHSELNLSSLELGDSALYFCASSPAGTGYWKGGYTFGSGTRLTVV.

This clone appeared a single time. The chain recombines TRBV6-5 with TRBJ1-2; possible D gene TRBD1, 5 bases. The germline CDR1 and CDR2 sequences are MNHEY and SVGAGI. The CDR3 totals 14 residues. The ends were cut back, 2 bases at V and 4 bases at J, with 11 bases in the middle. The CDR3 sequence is CASSYGALGYGYTF. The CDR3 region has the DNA TGTGCCAGCAGTTACGGGGCTTTGGGCTATGGCTACACCTTC.

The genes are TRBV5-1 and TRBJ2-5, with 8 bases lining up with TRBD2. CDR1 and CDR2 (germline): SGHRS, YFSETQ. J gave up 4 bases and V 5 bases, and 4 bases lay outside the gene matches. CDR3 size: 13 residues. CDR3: CASRPAGGETQYF. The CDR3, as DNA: TGCGCCAGCAGACCGGCGGGGGGAGAGACCCAGTACTTC. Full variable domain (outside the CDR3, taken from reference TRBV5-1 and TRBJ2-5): KAGVTQTPRYLIKTRGQQVTLSCSPISGHRSVSWYQQTPGQGLQFLFEYFSETQRNKGNFPGRFSGRQFSNSRSEMNVSTLELGDSALYLCASRPAGGETQYFGPGTRLLVL.

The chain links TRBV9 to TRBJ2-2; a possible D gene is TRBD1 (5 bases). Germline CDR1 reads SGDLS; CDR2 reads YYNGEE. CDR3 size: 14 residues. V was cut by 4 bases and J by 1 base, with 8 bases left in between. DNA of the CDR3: TGTGCCAGCAGCATACAGGTGAACACCGGGGAGCTGTTTTTT. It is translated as CASSIQVNTGELFF.

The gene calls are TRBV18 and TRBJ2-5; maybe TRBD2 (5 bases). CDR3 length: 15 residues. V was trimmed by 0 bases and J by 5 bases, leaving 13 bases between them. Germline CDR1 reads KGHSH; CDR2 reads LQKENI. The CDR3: CASSPPAGIGETQYF. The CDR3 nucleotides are TGTGCCAGCTCACCACCGGCCGGGATTGGGGAGACCCAGTACTTC.

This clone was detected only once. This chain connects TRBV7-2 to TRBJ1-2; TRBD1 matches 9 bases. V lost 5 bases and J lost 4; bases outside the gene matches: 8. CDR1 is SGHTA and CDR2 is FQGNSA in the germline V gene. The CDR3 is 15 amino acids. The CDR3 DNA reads TGTGCCAGCAGCCTAAAACAGGGGGCATCCTATGGCTACACCTTC. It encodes CASSLKQGASYGYTF. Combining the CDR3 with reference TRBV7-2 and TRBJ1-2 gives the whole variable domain GAGVSQSPSNKVTEKGKDVELRCDPISGHTALYWYRQSLGQGLEFLIYFQGNSAPDKSGLPSDRFSAERTGGSVSTLTIQRTQQEDSAVYLCASSLKQGASYGYTFGSGTRLTVV.

Here the CDR3 DNA reads TGTGCCAGTAGTTCCGGGACAGGGGGCTTTGGAGCTGAAGCTTTCTTT. Translating it yields CASSSGTGGFGAEAFF. The chain has TRBV19 and TRBJ1-1; 12 nucleotides line up with TRBD1. From germline, CDR1 is LNHDA and CDR2 SQIVND (reference sequence). The CDR3 totals 16 residues. Trimming removed 5 bases from V and 6 bases from J; junction bases left unmatched: 10.

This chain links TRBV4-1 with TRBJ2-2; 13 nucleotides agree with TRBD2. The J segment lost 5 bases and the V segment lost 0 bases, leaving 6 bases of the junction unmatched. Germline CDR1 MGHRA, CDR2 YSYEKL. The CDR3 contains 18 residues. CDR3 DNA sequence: TGCGCCAGCAGCCAAGACCGTAGACTAGCGGGAGGAACCGGGGAGCTGTTTTTT. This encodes CASSQDRRLAGGTGELFF.

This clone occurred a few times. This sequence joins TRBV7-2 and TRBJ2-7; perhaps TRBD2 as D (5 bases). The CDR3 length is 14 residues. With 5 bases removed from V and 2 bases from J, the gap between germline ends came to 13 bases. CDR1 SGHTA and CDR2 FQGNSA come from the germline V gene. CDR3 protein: CASSQRSGTYEQYF. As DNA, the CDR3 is TGTGCCAGCAGCCAGAGGTCGGGGACCTACGAGCAGTACTTC.

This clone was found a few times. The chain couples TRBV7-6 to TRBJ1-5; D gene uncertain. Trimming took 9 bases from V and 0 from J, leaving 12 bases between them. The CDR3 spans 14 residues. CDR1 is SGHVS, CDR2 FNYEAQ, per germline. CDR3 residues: CARDQGLSNQPQHF. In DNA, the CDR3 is TGTGCCAGGGATCAAGGACTTAGCAATCAGCCCCAGCATTTT.

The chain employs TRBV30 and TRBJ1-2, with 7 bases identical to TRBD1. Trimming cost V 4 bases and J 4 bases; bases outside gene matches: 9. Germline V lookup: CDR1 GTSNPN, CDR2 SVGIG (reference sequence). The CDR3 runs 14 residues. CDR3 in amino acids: CAWTHTGVSYGYTF. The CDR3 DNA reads TGTGCCTGGACACACACAGGGGTTTCCTATGGCTACACCTTC.

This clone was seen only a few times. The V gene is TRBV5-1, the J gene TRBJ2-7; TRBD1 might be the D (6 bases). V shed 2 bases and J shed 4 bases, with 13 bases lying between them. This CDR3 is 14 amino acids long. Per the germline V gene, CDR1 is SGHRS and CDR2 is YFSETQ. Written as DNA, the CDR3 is TGCGCCAGCAGCTTTGGGGGCCTGCTTTACGAGCAGTACTTC. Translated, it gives CASSFGGLLYEQYF.

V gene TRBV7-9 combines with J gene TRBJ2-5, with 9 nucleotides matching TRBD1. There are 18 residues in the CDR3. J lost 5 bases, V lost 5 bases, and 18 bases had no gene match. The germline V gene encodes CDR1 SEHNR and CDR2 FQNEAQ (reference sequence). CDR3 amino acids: CASSRGTGNLPTRETQYF. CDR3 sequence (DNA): TGTGCCAGCAGCCGAGGGACAGGGAATCTACCCACCAGGGAGACCCAGTACTTC.

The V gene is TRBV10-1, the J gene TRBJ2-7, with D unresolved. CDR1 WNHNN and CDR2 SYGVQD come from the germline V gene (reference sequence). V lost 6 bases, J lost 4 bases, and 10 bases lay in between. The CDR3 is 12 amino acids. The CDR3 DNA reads TGCGCCAGCAGGGCGGCCCCTTACGAGCAGTACGTC. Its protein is CASRAAPYEQYV.

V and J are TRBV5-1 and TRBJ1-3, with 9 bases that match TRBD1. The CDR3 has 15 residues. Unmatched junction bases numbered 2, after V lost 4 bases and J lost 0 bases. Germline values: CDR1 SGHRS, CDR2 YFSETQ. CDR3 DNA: TGCGCCAGCAGCCGGGACAGGGTCTCTGGAAACACCATATATTTT. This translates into CASSRDRVSGNTIYF.